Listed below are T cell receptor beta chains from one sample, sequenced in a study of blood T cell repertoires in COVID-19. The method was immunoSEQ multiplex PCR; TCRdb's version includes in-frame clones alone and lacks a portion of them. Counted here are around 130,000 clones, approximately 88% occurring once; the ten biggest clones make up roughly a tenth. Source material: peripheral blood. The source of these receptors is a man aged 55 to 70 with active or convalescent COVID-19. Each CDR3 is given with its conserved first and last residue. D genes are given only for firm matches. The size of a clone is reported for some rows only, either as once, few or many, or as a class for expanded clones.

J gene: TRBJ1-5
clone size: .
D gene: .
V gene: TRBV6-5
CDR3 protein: CASSYSRQFNQPQHF
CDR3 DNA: TGTGCCAGCAGTTACTCGCGGCAGTTCAATCAGCCCCAGCATTTT

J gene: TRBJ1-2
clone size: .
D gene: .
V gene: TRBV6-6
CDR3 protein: CASSRLSEKNGYTF
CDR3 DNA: TGTGCCAGCAGCCGCTTGTCGGAGAAAAATGGCTACACCTTC

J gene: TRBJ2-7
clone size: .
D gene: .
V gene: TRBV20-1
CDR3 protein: CSASFRSYEQYF
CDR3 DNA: TGCAGTGCTAGTTTCAGGTCCTACGAGCAGTACTTC

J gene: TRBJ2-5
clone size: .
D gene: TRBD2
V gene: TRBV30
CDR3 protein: CAWSEGLAGPETQYF
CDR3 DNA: TGTGCCTGGAGTGAAGGACTAGCGGGCCCGGAGACCCAGTACTTC

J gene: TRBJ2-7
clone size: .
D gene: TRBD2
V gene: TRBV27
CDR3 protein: CASSSGTSGSEQYF
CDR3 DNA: TGTGCCAGCAGCTCAGGGACTAGCGGGAGCGAGCAGTACTTC

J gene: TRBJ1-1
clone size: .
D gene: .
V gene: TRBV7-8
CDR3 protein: CASSSPGQRTAEAFF
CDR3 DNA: TGTGCCAGCAGCTCCCCGGGACAACGAACTGCTGAAGCTTTCTTT

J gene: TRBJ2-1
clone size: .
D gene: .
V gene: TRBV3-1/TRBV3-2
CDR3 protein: CASSQETVRTLDANEQFF
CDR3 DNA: TGTGCCAGCAGCCAAGAAACTGTAAGAACACTAGATGCCAATGAGCAGTTCTTC

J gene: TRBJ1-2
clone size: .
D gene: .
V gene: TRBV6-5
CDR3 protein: CASRRGVANYGYTF
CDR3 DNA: TGTGCCAGCAGACGAGGAGTTGCTAACTATGGCTACACCTTC

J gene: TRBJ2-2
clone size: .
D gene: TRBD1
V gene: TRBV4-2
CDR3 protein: CASSPGQGANTGELFF
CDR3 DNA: TGTGCCAGCAGCCCCGGACAGGGGGCGAACACCGGGGAGCTGTTTTTT

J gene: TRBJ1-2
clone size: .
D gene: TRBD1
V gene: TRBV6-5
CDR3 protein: CASRDREDGYTF
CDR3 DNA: TGTGCCAGCAGGGACAGGGAAGATGGCTACACCTTC

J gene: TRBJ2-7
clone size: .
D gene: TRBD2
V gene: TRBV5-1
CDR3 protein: CASSTPGTRNEQYF
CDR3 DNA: TGCGCCAGCAGCACCCCCGGGACTAGGAACGAGCAGTACTTC

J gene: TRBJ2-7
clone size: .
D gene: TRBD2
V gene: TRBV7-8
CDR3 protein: CASSLRLAGAGSLYEQYF
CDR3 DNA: TGTGCCAGCAGCTTAAGACTAGCGGGAGCTGGTTCCCTTTACGAGCAGTACTTC

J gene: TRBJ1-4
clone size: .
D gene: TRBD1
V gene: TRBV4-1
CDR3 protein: CASSQPDRGQSNEKLFF
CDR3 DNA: TGCGCCAGCAGCCAACCGGACAGGGGTCAAAGTAATGAAAAACTGTTTTTT

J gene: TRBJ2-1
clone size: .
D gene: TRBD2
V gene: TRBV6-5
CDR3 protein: CASSYSGGSSYNEQFF
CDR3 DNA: TGTGCCAGCAGTTACTCGGGCGGGAGCTCCTACAATGAGCAGTTCTTC

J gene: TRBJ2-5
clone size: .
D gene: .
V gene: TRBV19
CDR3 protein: CASSSTMYQKTQYF
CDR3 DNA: TGTGCCAGTAGTTCGACTATGTACCAGAAGACCCAGTACTTC

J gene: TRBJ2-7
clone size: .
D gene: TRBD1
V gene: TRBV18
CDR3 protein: CASSLGQTYEQYF
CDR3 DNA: TGTGCCAGCTCACTGGGACAGACCTACGAGCAGTACTTC

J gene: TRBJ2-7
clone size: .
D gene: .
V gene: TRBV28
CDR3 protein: CASSPDGRGSSYEQYF
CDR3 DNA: TGTGCCAGCAGTCCGGACGGCAGGGGTTCAAGCTACGAGCAGTACTTC

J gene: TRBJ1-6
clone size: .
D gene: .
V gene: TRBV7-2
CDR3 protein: CASSLGGRNSPLHF
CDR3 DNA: TGTGCCAGCAGCTTGGGGGGGCGGAATTCACCCCTCCACTTT

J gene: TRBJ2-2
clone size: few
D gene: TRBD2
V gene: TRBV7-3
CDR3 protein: CASSLSGSGELFF
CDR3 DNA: TGTGCCAGCAGCTTAAGCGGGAGCGGGGAGCTGTTTTTT